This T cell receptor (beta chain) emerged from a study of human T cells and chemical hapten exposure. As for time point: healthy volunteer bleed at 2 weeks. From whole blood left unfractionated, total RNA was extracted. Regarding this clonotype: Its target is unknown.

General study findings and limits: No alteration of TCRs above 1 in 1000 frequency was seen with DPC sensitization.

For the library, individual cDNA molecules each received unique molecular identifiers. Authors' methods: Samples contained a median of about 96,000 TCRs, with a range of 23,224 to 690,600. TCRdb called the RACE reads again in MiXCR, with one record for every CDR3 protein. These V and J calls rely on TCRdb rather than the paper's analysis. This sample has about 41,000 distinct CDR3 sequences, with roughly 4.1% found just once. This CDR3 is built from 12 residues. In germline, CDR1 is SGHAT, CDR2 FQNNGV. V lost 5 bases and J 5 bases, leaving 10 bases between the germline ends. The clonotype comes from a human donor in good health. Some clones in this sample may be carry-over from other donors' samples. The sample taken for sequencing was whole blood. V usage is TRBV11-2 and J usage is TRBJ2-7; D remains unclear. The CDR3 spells CASSRVGDEQYF. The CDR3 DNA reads TGTGCCAGCAGCCGGGTCGGTGACGAGCAGTACTTC.